This T cell receptor beta chain was recovered during a study of Ad26.COV2.S vaccination and SARS-CoV-2 variants. Specified treatment: around 19 received Ad26.COV2.S at low or high dose, single or two shots; about 5 received placebo; per-sample allocation not given. At day 63 after the first vaccine or placebo injection, samples were drawn. Concerning this clone: Its matching antigen is unknown. Other nucleotide sequences from this sample produce the same CDR3.

The CDR3 runs to 11 residues. The germline gives CDR1 SEHNR, CDR2 FQNEAQ (reference sequence). Trimming pared 3 bases from V and 1 base from J, leaving 1 base between. Study outcomes and limitations: Analyses that measured TCR breadth and depth may have underestimated total T cell responses. Reported findings describe substantial breadth in spike-specific CD8+ and CD4+ T cell responses following vaccination.

Here immunoSEQ multiplex PCR was the method, and the copy in TCRdb shows in-frame clones only, minus some. The sample has over 200,000 clones; roughly 88% are singletons. The receptor comes from a person between 18 and 60 years old who received the Ad26.COV2.S COVID-19 vaccine or a placebo. The chain links TRBV7-9 to TRBJ2-7; D unclear. The specimen was peripheral blood, collected in a trial of Ad26.COV2.S vaccine versus placebo. CDR3 in amino acids: CASSLSYEQYF. DNA for the CDR3: TGTGCCAGCAGCTTGTCCTACGAGCAGTACTTC.